The 10 T cell receptor beta chains below were found in one sample sequenced in a study of T cells in Graves' hyperthyroidism and ophthalmopathy. Amplified TCR beta CDR3 regions came from RNA transcripts. The HTBI primer set drove a first-round RT-PCR of the TCR CDR3. TCRdb reprocessed the multiplex PCR reads with MiXCR, giving one entry per CDR3 protein. The repertoire has about 360,000 distinct CDR3 sequences, roughly 13% of them found once; the top ten carry around a tenth. The specimen was blood. The receptors originated from a woman aged 18-30 years with Graves' hyperthyroidism.

J is TRBJ2-2 and V is TRBV3-1, with a possible D match to TRBD2 (5 bases). The germline V and J ends were trimmed by 2 bases and 4 bases, with 11 bases remaining between them. The germline CDR1 and CDR2 sequences are LGHDT and YNNKEL (reference sequence). CDR3 size: 15 residues. DNA of the CDR3: TGTGCCAGCAGCCAACAAGCGGTTTCCACCGGGGAGCTGTTTTTT. This gives the protein CASSQQAVSTGELFF.

This clonotype was counted at least ten times. The chain employs TRBV7-2 and TRBJ2-7, with unresolved D. The V and J ends lost 5 bases and 7 bases respectively, with 18 bases between them. Germline CDR1 and CDR2: SGHTA and FQGNSA. This CDR3 region has 14 residues. The CDR3 coding sequence is TGTGCCAGCAGCGCACAAATGCAAGTGCGGGAGCAGTACTTC. Translation gives CASSAQMQVREQYF. Full variable domain (rest looked up from reference TRBV7-2 and TRBJ2-7): GAGVSQSPSNKVTEKGKDVELRCDPISGHTALYWYRQSLGQGLEFLIYFQGNSAPDKSGLPSDRFSAERTGGSVSTLTIQRTQQEDSAVYLCASSAQMQVREQYFGPGTRLTVT.

This clonotype has more than one count but fewer than ten. V gene TRBV5-5 combines with J gene TRBJ1-6; no definite D call. CDR3 length equals 15 residues. CDR1 and CDR2 (germline): SGHKS, YYEKEE (reference sequence). Trimming pared 2 bases from V and 2 bases from J, leaving 8 bases between. CDR3 sequence: CASSFGGTYNSPLHF. Written as DNA, the CDR3 is TGTGCCAGCAGCTTCGGAGGCACCTATAATTCACCCCTCCACTTT.

This clonotype was found many times. The rearrangement links TRBV2 to TRBJ1-1; possible D gene TRBD1, 5 bases. The V gene's germline CDR1 is SNHLY and CDR2 FYNNEI. The CDR3 runs 13 residues. V was clipped by 3 bases and J by 3 bases, with 8 bases between them. In DNA, the CDR3 is TGTGCCAGCAGTGATGGGACGGACACTGAAGCTTTCTTT. Translating it yields CASSDGTDTEAFF. The full variable domain, in which reference TRBV2 and TRBJ1-1 provide the parts outside the CDR3, is EPEVTQTPSHQVTQMGQEVILRCVPISNHLYFYWYRQILGQKVEFLVSFYNNEISEKSEIFDDQFSVERPDGSNFTLKIRSTKLEDSAMYFCASSDGTDTEAFFGQGTRLTVV.

The V gene is TRBV5-6, the J gene TRBJ1-6; no reliable D call. V gave up 3 bases and J gave up 2 bases, with 12 bases separating them. The V gene's germline CDR1 is SGHDT and CDR2 YYEEEE. This CDR3 comprises 16 residues. The CDR3 region has the DNA TGTGCCAGCAGCTACATCGCGCGGACCTATAATTCACCCCTCCACTTT. This translates into CASSYIARTYNSPLHF.

In its sample, this clonotype was seen many times. V is TRBV18 and J is TRBJ1-1, with D perhaps TRBD1 (5 bases). Trimming took 3 bases from V and 6 from J, leaving 8 bases between them. The length of the CDR3 is 12 residues. Germline loops: CDR1 KGHSH, CDR2 LQKENI. As DNA, the CDR3 is TGTGCCAGCTCACCGGAGGGACCTGAAGCTTTCTTT. Amino acid sequence: CASSPEGPEAFF.

The genes are TRBV27 and TRBJ2-4, with 11 bases that match TRBD1. Germline loops: CDR1 MNHEY, CDR2 SMNVEV (reference sequence). This CDR3 contains 17 residues. J gave up 1 base and V 3 bases, and 5 bases lay outside the gene matches. The CDR3: CASSLGGQGEAKNIQYF. DNA for the CDR3: TGTGCCAGCAGTTTGGGGGGACAGGGGGAGGCCAAAAACATTCAGTACTTC.

This clonotype was seen at least ten times. The chain carries TRBV19 and TRBJ1-1; perhaps TRBD1 as D (6 bases). Germline V gene sequence: CDR1 LNHDA, CDR2 SQIVND (reference sequence). Trimming removed 7 bases from V and 4 bases from J, with 13 bases in between. This CDR3 has 13 amino acids. The CDR3 DNA reads as TGTGCCAGTACACGGGGGCCAACCACTGAAGCTTTCTTT. Its protein product is CASTRGPTTEAFF.

This clonotype was counted many times. For the CDR3, the DNA is TGTGCCAGCAGCGTTTCAGAGAACACTGAAGCTTTCTTT. Its translation: CASSVSENTEAFF. The genes are TRBV11-3 and TRBJ1-1; D call uncertain. CDR3 length: 13 residues. Germline CDR1 SGHNT, CDR2 YENEEA. V was pared by 5 bases and J by 1 base, with 8 bases between.

This clonotype was counted a few times. The J gene is TRBJ2-3, the V gene TRBV28; 10 nucleotides agree with TRBD1. Germline V gene data show CDR1 as MDHEN and CDR2 as SYDVKM. The CDR3 contains 15 residues. Trimming removed 4 bases from V and 6 bases from J; junction bases left unmatched: 7. The DNA of the CDR3 is TGTGCCAGCAGTTCCGGGACAGGGGCCGGGGATACGCAGTATTTT. Translated: CASSSGTGAGDTQYF.